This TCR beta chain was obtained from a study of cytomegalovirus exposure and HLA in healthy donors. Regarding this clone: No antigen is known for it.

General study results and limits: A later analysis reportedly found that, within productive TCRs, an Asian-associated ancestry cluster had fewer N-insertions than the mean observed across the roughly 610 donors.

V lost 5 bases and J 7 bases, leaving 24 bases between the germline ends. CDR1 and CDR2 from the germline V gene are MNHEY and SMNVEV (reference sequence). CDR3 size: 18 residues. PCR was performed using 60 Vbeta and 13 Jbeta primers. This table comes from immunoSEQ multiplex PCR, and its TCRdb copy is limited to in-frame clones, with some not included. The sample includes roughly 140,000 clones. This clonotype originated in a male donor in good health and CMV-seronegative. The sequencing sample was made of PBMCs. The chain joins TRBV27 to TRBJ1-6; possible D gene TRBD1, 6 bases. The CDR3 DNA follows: TGTGCCAGCAGTCTATTGACAGGCCCTCGACGTCGGAATTCACCCCTCCACTTT. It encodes CASSLLTGPRRRNSPLHF.